This TCR beta chain was found in a study of Graves' ophthalmopathy and Graves' hyperthyroidism. RNA transcripts provided the template for amplifying TCR beta CDR3 regions. The first round was an RT-PCR with HTBI primers, and the second round was a multiplex PCR. TCRdb analysed the multiplex PCR reads with MiXCR anew, one entry per CDR3 protein. The sample has about 480,000 distinct CDR3 sequences, around 15% seen once. There are 15 residues in the CDR3. The V end lost 3 bases, the J end lost 8 bases, and 14 bases lay between the germline ends. Germline V CDR1 and CDR2: MNHNS, SASEGT. Study results and limitations: Most expanded clonotypes from thyroid (those above 0.001 frequency) were also found in blood.

This clonotype was picked up many times. Its antigen is not known. The receptor was derived from a woman aged 25 to 39 with Graves' ophthalmopathy. The chain joins TRBV6-1 to TRBJ1-6; tentatively, D is TRBD1 (5 bases). The material sequenced was blood. The CDR3 DNA sequence: TGTGCCAGCAGTGACCGACAGCCTGTGGATTCACCCCTCCACTTT. Translation: CASSDRQPVDSPLHF.